The sequence of this T cell receptor beta chain was determined in a study of PD-1 blockade in classical Hodgkin lymphoma. Data came from immunoSEQ multiplex PCR; TCRdb stores just in-frame clones and leaves some out. The table lists 96,000 or so clones, 85% to 95% of them singletons. With regard to this clone: The antigen remains undetermined.

This CDR3 region has 18 residues. J gave up 2 bases and V 0 bases, and 11 bases lay outside the gene matches. The germline V gene encodes CDR1 LGHNA and CDR2 YNFKEQ. Study-wide points: Repertoire differences have undefined causes, possibly disease activity or prior therapy. Anyone who began nivolumab under 1 year after ASCT was excluded.

Specified time point: cycle 4 day 1 (C4D1), after 5 to 7 weeks of nivolumab. In every patient, relapse followed autologous stem cell transplantation, while exposure to brentuximab vedotin differed. This sample comprised peripheral blood mononuclear cells (PBMCs), obtained before the fourth cycle of nivolumab. This TCR was sampled from a human donor with classical Hodgkin lymphoma. This chain links TRBV4-2 with TRBJ2-3; 7 nucleotides align to TRBD1. CDR3 DNA sequence: TGTGCCAGCAGCCAAGATTCGTCGGGCAGGGGGTTCACAGATACGCAGTATTTT. Translation gives CASSQDSSGRGFTDTQYF.